This is a list of T cell receptor beta chains from one sample in a study of shared clonotypes between healthy human individuals. Using immunoSEQ multiplex PCR, the repertoire was profiled, and TCRdb retains in-frame clones only, with some absent. The sample has 2.3 million or so clones, more than 80% seen once. Sequencing was carried out using naive CD4+ T cells from PBMCs. These receptors were taken from a man between 18 and 29 years old in good health. Some clones in this sample may be carry-over from other donors' samples. Each CDR3 is given with its conserved first and last residue. Fields, in order: CDR3 DNA, CDR3 protein, D gene, clone size, J gene, V gene. D genes are given only for firm matches. The size entry is marked missing in some rows and otherwise reads once, few, many or a size class.

TGTGCCAGCCTCGACACTAGCGCCCGCACAGATACGCAGTATTTT	CASLDTSARTDTQYF	TRBD2	-	TRBJ2-3	TRBV10-3
TGTGCCAGCTCTCCAGATTCTGGGGCCAACGTCCTGACTTTC	CASSPDSGANVLTF	-	-	TRBJ2-6	TRBV18
TGTGCCAGCAGTGGGGCACAGGGGCCCTTCTACGAGCAGTACTTC	CASSGAQGPFYEQYF	TRBD1	-	TRBJ2-7	TRBV6-1
TGTGCCAGCGGACAGAACTATGGCTACACCTTC	CASGQNYGYTF	-	once	TRBJ1-2	TRBV19
TGCAGCGCTCGCGCCGACGGGCAATCTGCGACCCAGTACTTC	CSARADGQSATQYF	-	-	TRBJ2-5	TRBV29-1
TGTGCCAGCAGTTCCGGGACAGGGGTCACTGAAGCTTTCTTT	CASSSGTGVTEAFF	TRBD1	-	TRBJ1-1	TRBV6-6
TGTGCCATCAGTGAGTCGTTTGAAGCTTTCTTT	CAISESFEAFF	-	-	TRBJ1-1	TRBV10-3
TGCAGCGTTGAAGATCAGGGAACTACCCCGTCCCTCTTT	CSVEDQGTTPSLF	-	-	TRBJ1-1	TRBV29-1
TGTGCCAGCCATAGCGGGAGGCCGGATACGCAGTATTTT	CASHSGRPDTQYF	TRBD2	-	TRBJ2-3	TRBV27
TGTGCCAGCGCCTCTAGCGGGAGTATCTACGAGCAGTACTTC	CASASSGSIYEQYF	TRBD2	-	TRBJ2-7	TRBV4-2
TGCGCCAGCAGCCGACAAAAGGGGGGAGAGGGATCGCGAGAGACCCAGTACTTC	CASSRQKGGEGSRETQYF	-	-	TRBJ2-5	TRBV4-1
TGTGCCAGCCGAGGGCCGGGGACGGCAGATACGCAGTATTTT	CASRGPGTADTQYF	-	-	TRBJ2-3	TRBV7-9
TGTGCCAGCAGCTTATCGACAGATACGCAGTATTTT	CASSLSTDTQYF	-	-	TRBJ2-3	TRBV7-6
TGTGCCTGGAGAGTTGGGTCCGGGGGAGGCGAGCAGTACTTC	CAWRVGSGGGEQYF	-	once	TRBJ2-7	TRBV30
TGTGCCAGCAGCGTAGAGGCGGGTCAGCCCCAGCATTTT	CASSVEAGQPQHF	-	-	TRBJ1-5	TRBV9
TGCAGCGGGACCCACACAGATACGCAGTATTTT	CSGTHTDTQYF	-	-	TRBJ2-3	TRBV29-1
TGTGCCAGCAGCGAAACTACTAGCGGGAGCTACAATGAGCAGTTCTTC	CASSETTSGSYNEQFF	TRBD2	-	TRBJ2-1	TRBV28
TGTGCCAGCAGCTCTGGACTAGCGATCTACAATGAGCAGTTCTTC	CASSSGLAIYNEQFF	TRBD2	once	TRBJ2-1	TRBV7-2
TGTGCCAGCAGCTTGGGACTAGCGCAGATTTTTGAGCAGTTCTTC	CASSLGLAQIFEQFF	TRBD2	-	TRBJ2-1	TRBV5-6
TGTGCCAGCAGCGAAGGCTACAGGGCGCGGACCGGGGAGCTGTTTTTT	CASSEGYRARTGELFF	-	once	TRBJ2-2	TRBV9
TGTGCCAGCTCACCTTTCACAGGGGCTCAAGAGACCCAGTACTTC	CASSPFTGAQETQYF	TRBD1	-	TRBJ2-5	TRBV18
TGTGCCAGCAGCTGGGACCCCGTTTACGAGCAGTACTTC	CASSWDPVYEQYF	-	-	TRBJ2-7	TRBV6-1
TGCGCCAGCAGTATGGGAGACCACTCCTACGAGCAGTACTTC	CASSMGDHSYEQYF	-	-	TRBJ2-7	TRBV5-1
TGTGCCAGCAGCTTAGGGTCAGTCAATGAGCAGTTCTTC	CASSLGSVNEQFF	-	-	TRBJ2-1	TRBV7-9
TGCGCCAGCAGCTTCAGGGCCGGGAACAATGAGCAGTTCTTC	CASSFRAGNNEQFF	-	-	TRBJ2-1	TRBV5-1
TGTGCCAGCAGCTTAGAACTTCCCATAGAGCAGTTCTTC	CASSLELPIEQFF	-	-	TRBJ2-1	TRBV7-9
TGCGCCAGCAGCCAAGGTCGGAACGGGAGGGCCTTGGGGGAGCAGTTCTTC	CASSQGRNGRALGEQFF	TRBD2	once	TRBJ2-1	TRBV4-3
TGTGCCAGCAGCCGAGGTCGGGGGCAGGGATGGACTGAAGCTTTCTTT	CASSRGRGQGWTEAFF	-	-	TRBJ1-1	TRBV14
TGTGCCAGCAGCGCTGGACAGGGGCTCACAGATACGCAGTATTTT	CASSAGQGLTDTQYF	TRBD1	once	TRBJ2-3	TRBV7-9
TGTGCCAGCAGCCCGTGGGACAGCCTCAGAGGCGGGGAGCTGTTTTTT	CASSPWDSLRGGELFF	TRBD1	-	TRBJ2-2	TRBV11-2
TGTGCCAGGTGTGTACAGGGGCCACCACCCTACGAGCAGTACTTC	CARCVQGPPPYEQYF	TRBD1	few	TRBJ2-7	TRBV2
TGTGCCAGCAAACGTGGGGCCGATTTACCGAACTATGGCTACACCTTC	CASKRGADLPNYGYTF	-	-	TRBJ1-2	TRBV21-1
TGTGCCAGCAGCTTGAGGACTAGCGGGAGGCACAATGAGCAGTTCTTC	CASSLRTSGRHNEQFF	TRBD2	-	TRBJ2-1	TRBV13